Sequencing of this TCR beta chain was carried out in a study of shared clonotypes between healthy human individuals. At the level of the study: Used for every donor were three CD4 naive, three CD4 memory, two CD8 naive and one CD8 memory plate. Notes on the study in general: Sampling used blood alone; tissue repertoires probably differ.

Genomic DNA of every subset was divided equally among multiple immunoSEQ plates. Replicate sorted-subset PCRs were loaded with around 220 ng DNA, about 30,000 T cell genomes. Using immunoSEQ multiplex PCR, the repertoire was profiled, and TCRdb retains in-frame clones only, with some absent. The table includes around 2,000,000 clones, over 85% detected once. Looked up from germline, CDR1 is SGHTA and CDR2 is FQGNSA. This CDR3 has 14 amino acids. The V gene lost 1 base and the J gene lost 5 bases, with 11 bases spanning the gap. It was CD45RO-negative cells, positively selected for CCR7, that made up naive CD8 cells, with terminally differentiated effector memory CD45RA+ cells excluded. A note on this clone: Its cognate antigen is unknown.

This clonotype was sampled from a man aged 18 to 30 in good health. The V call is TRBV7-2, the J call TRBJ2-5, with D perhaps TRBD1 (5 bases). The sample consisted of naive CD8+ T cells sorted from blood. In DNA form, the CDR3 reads TGTGCCAGCAGCTTAGGACAACCAGGGGAGACCCAGTACTTC. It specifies CASSLGQPGETQYF.